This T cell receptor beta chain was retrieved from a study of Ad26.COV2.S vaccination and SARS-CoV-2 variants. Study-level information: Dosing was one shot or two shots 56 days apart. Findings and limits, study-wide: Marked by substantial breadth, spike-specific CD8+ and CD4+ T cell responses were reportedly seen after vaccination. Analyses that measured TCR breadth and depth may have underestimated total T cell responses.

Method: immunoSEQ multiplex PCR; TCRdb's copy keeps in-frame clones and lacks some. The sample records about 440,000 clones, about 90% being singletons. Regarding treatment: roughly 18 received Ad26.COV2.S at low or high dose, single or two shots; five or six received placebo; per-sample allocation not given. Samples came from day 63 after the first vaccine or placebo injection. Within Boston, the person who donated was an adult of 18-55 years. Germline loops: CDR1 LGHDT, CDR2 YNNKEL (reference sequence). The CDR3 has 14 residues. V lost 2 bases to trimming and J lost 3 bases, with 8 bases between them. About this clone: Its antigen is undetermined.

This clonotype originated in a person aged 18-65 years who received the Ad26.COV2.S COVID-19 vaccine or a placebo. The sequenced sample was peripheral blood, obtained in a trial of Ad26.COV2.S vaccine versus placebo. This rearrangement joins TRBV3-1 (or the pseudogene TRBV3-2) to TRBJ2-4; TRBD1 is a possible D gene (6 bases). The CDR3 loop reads CASSQPGDKNIQYF. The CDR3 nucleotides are TGTGCCAGCAGCCAACCAGGGGACAAAAACATTCAGTACTTC.